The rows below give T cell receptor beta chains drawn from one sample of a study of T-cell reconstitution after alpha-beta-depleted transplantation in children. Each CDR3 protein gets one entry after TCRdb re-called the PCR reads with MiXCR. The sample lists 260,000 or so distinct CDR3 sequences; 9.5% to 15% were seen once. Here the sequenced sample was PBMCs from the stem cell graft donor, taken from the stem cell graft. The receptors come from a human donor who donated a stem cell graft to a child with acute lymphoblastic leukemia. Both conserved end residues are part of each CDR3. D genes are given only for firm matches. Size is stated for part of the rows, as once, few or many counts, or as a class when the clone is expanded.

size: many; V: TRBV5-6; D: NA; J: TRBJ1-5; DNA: TGTGCCAGCAGCTCGGCCCACCACTATGACAGCAATCAGCCCCAGCATTTT; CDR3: CASSSAHHYDSNQPQHF
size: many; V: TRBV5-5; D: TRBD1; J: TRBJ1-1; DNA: TGTGCCAGCAGCTCCGACAGGGGCCAAATCGAAGCTTTCTTT; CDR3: CASSSDRGQIEAFF
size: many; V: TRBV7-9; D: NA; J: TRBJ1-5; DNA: TGTGCCAGCAGCTTGGGCTCAGGGAGTATAGCAAATCAGCCCCAGCATTTT; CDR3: CASSLGSGSIANQPQHF
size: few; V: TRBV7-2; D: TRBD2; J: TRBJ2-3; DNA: TGTGCCAGCAGCTTAATGGCGGGAGGGGGGGCAGATACGCAGTATTTT; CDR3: CASSLMAGGGADTQYF
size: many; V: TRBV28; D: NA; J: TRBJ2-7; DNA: TGTGCCAGCAGCCCTGACAGGCTCTCGGGCGAGCAGTACTTC; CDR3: CASSPDRLSGEQYF
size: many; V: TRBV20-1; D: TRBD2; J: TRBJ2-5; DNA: TGCAGTGCTAGTGTGACTAGCGGGGACGCTTGGCAAGAGACCCAGTACTTC; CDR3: CSASVTSGDAWQETQYF
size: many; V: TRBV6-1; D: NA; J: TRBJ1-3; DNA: TGTGCCAGCAGTGAAGCAGCGGCTGGAAACACCATATATTTT; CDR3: CASSEAAAGNTIYF
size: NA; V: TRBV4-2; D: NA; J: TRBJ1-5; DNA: TGTGCCAGCAGCCCCGGGCTCCTTTGCAATCAGCCCCAGCATTTT; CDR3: CASSPGLLCNQPQHF
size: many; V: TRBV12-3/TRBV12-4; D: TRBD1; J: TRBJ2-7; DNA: TGTGCCAGCAGACGACAGGGCCTGTACGAGCAGTACTTC; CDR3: CASRRQGLYEQYF
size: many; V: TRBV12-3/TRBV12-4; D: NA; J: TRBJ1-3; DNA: TGTGCCAGCAGCCAGGGCAGAGGAGAGTACACCATATATTTT; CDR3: CASSQGRGEYTIYF
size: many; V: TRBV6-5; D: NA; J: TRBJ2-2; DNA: TGTGCCAGCAGTAACGGGATAAACACCGGGGAGCTGTTTTTT; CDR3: CASSNGINTGELFF
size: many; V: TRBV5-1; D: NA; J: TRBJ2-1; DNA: TGCGCCAGCAGCTTTACAGGGTACAATGAGCAGTTCTTC; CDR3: CASSFTGYNEQFF
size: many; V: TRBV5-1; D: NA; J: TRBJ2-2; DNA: TGCGCCAGCAGCTTAAAGGTCCCCGGGGAGCTGTTTTTT; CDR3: CASSLKVPGELFF
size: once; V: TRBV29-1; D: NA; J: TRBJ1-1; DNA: TGCAGCGTTGAATTGGAGCTCTATTTCACTGAAGCTTTCTTT; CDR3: CSVELELYFTEAFF
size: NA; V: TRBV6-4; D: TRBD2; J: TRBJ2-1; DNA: TGTGCCAGCAGTGAGGAGGATAGCGGGGGGGGGTCCGAGCAGTTCTTC; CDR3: CASSEEDSGGGSEQFF